One sample yielded the 22 T cell receptor beta chains listed below, sequenced in a study of technical replicates of blood from a handful of donors. Produced via immunoSEQ multiplex PCR; TCRdb's table is partial and in-frame only. The top ten clones hold about 0.27% of a sample with about 83,000 clones, under 95% of them seen once. Sequenced material: T cells isolated from PBMCs. The receptor set was obtained from a human donor in good health.

The chain links TRBV18 to TRBJ2-1, with 8 bases lining up with TRBD1. The V segment lost 6 bases and the J segment 0 bases; nucleotides outside the gene matches: 4. The CDR3 has 15 amino acids. Germline V gene data show CDR1 as KGHSH and CDR2 as LQKENI. The CDR3 coding sequence is TGTGCCAGCTCGACAGGGGTAAGCTCCTACAATGAGCAGTTCTTC. Translation gives CASSTGVSSYNEQFF. Drawing the rest from reference TRBV18 and TRBJ2-1, the complete variable domain is NAGVMQNPRHLVRRRGQEARLRCSPMKGHSHVYWYRQLPEEGLKFMVYLQKENIIDESGMPKERFSAEFPKEGPSILRIQQVVRGDSAAYFCASSTGVSSYNEQFFGPGTRLTVL.

This clone was picked up one time. The chain has TRBV29-1 and TRBJ2-7; perhaps TRBD1 as D (5 bases). CDR3 length: 11 residues. With 7 bases removed from V and 4 bases from J, the gap between germline ends came to 11 bases. Per the germline V gene, CDR1 is SQVTM and CDR2 is ANQGSEA. DNA of the CDR3: TGCAGCGGGTCAAGGGGATACGAGCAGTACTTC. Protein: CSGSRGYEQYF.

The chain joins TRBV4-2 to TRBJ2-7; D is perhaps TRBD2 (6 bases). Germline loops: CDR1 LGHNA, CDR2 YNFKEQ. The germline V and J ends were trimmed by 0 bases and 2 bases, with 20 bases remaining between them. CDR3 length equals 18 residues. The CDR3 reads CASSQDLRSGGSTYEQYF. The CDR3 bases are TGTGCCAGCAGCCAAGATTTGAGGTCCGGGGGTTCGACCTACGAGCAGTACTTC.

The chain carries TRBV27 and TRBJ2-7; weak D call: TRBD2 (6 bases). This CDR3 comprises 15 residues. The V end lost 6 bases, the J end lost 4 bases, and 19 bases lay between the germline ends. CDR1 is MNHEY, CDR2 SMNVEV, per germline (reference sequence). The CDR3 DNA is TGTGCCAGCAGCTTAACCGACCCTCGGGGGTACGAGCAGTACTTC. Its protein is CASSLTDPRGYEQYF.

For the CDR3, the DNA is TGTGCCAGCAGTTCCTCACTAGCGGGGGCCTACAATGAGCAGTTCTTC. It is translated as CASSSSLAGAYNEQFF. The V gene is TRBV27, the J gene TRBJ2-1, with 11 bases that match TRBD2. The CDR3 is made up of 16 amino acids. V shed 4 bases, J shed 2 bases, and the junction held 4 bases outside the gene matches. CDR1 is MNHEY, CDR2 SMNVEV, per germline (reference sequence).

The chain carries TRBV15 and TRBJ1-2; 7 positions agree with TRBD1. CDR1 LNHNV and CDR2 YYDKDF come from the germline V gene (reference sequence). V was clipped by 4 bases and J by 2 bases; unmatched bases: 7. The CDR3 contains 15 residues. CDR3: CATSTGDSPNYGYTF. Written as DNA, the CDR3 is TGTGCCACCAGCACAGGGGACAGTCCGAACTATGGCTACACCTTC. Full variable domain (outside the CDR3, taken from reference TRBV15 and TRBJ1-2): DAMVIQNPRYQVTQFGKPVTLSCSQTLNHNVMYWYQQKSSQAPKLLFHYYDKDFNNEADTPDNFQSRRPNTSFCFLDIRSPGLGDTAMYLCATSTGDSPNYGYTFGSGTRLTVV.

The CDR3 nucleotides read TGTGCCAGCAGCTCGGACAGAGCCTACGAGCAGTACTTC. Protein sequence: CASSSDRAYEQYF. The V and J genes are TRBV5-6 and TRBJ2-7, with TRBD1 as a possible D gene (6 bases). The CDR3 totals 13 residues. CDR1 and CDR2 from the germline V gene are SGHDT and YYEEEE. V was cut by 3 bases and J by 2 bases, with 9 bases left in between.

The chain recombines TRBV28 with TRBJ2-2; TRBD1 matches at 7 bases. V shed 4 bases, J shed 3 bases, and the junction held 11 bases outside the gene matches. Looked up from germline, CDR1 is MDHEN and CDR2 is SYDVKM. The CDR3 is 17 residues long. DNA of the CDR3: TGTGCCAGCAGTTCTCTGGGGGAGACAGGGTACACCGGGGAGCTGTTTTTT. It translates to CASSSLGETGYTGELFF. Using reference TRBV28 and TRBJ2-2 for the parts outside the CDR3, the full variable domain is DVKVTQSSRYLVKRTGEKVFLECVQDMDHENMFWYRQDPGLGLRLIYFSYDVKMKEKGDIPEGYSVSREKKERFSLILESASTNQTSMYLCASSSLGETGYTGELFFGEGSRLTVL.

The V and J genes are TRBV6-1 and TRBJ1-3, with D perhaps matching TRBD1 (5 bases). This CDR3 contains 14 residues. The germline gives CDR1 MNHNS, CDR2 SASEGT. The V end was cut by 9 bases, the J end by 6 bases, with 18 bases between. The CDR3 protein is CASALRAGQNTIYF. CDR3 DNA: TGTGCCAGTGCGCTCAGGGCGGGGCAAAACACCATATATTTT.

CDR3 protein: CAISRGTGRDNEAFF. DNA of the CDR3: TGTGCCATCAGTCGGGGGACAGGGAGAGACAATGAAGCTTTCTTT. This chain joins TRBV10-3 and TRBJ1-1; 9 nucleotides agree with TRBD1. Trimming cost V 5 bases and J 7 bases; bases outside gene matches: 11. This CDR3 region has 15 residues. Germline V gives CDR1 ENHRY, CDR2 SYGVKD.

The chain joins TRBV19 to TRBJ2-2, with 9 bases lining up with TRBD2. The V gene end was trimmed by 10 bases and the J gene end by 6 bases; junction bases not matched to a gene: 12. Germline V gene sequence: CDR1 LNHDA, CDR2 SQIVND (reference sequence). The CDR3 is 15 amino acids. CDR3 nucleotides: TGTGCCACCGGGCCTGGGCGGGGGGGCCCCGGGGAGCTGTTTTTT. This gives the protein CATGPGRGGPGELFF.

The chain combines TRBV7-8 with TRBJ2-1, with a possible D match to TRBD1 (5 bases). The V gene lost 6 bases and the J gene lost 3 bases, with 21 bases spanning the gap. Germline CDR1 reads SGHVS; CDR2 reads FQNEAQ. The CDR3 runs to 17 residues. CDR3 sequence reads: CASRGGAGHEIYNEQFF. In nucleotides, the CDR3 is TGTGCCAGCAGGGGTGGGGCCGGACACGAAATCTACAATGAGCAGTTCTTC. The variable domain in full, completed from reference TRBV7-8 and TRBJ2-1, reads GAGVSQSPRYKVAKRGQDVALRCDPISGHVSLFWYQQALGQGPEFLTYFQNEAQLDKSGLPSDRFFAERPEGSVSTLKIQRTQQEDSAVYLCASRGGAGHEIYNEQFFGPGTRLTVL.

V gene TRBV13 combines with J gene TRBJ2-3; D not certain. Looked up from germline, CDR1 is PRHDT and CDR2 is FYEKMQ (reference sequence). The CDR3 is 13 residues long. V lost 7 bases and J lost 9, with 17 bases in between. For the CDR3, the DNA is TGTGCCAGCACCCCATCCCTCAGGTACACGCAGTATTTT. Translated, it gives CASTPSLRYTQYF.

The chain joins TRBV4-1 to TRBJ2-5; 13 nucleotides match TRBD2. The V gene end was trimmed by 3 bases and the J gene end by 6 bases; junction bases not matched to a gene: 4. The CDR3 is made up of 15 amino acids. CDR1 is MGHRA and CDR2 is YSYEKL in the germline V gene. The chain's CDR3 is CASSQGLAGTQTQYF. The CDR3 coding sequence is TGCGCCAGCAGCCAGGGACTAGCGGGAACTCAGACCCAGTACTTC.

The genes are TRBV9 and TRBJ2-1; D not certain. Trimming cost V 2 bases and J 0 bases, with 3 bases left between them. The CDR3 loop spans 13 amino acids. The germline CDR1 and CDR2 sequences are SGDLS and YYNGEE. The DNA for the CDR3 is TGTGCCAGCAGCGTCCTCTCCTACAATGAGCAGTTCTTC. This gives the protein CASSVLSYNEQFF.

The CDR3 is CASSPQAPYLGNTEAFF. In DNA form, the CDR3 reads TGTGCCAGCAGCCCGCAAGCACCTTACTTGGGCAACACTGAAGCTTTCTTT. The genes are TRBV14 and TRBJ1-1, with no clear D. The germline V gene encodes CDR1 SGHDN and CDR2 FVKESK. This CDR3 contains 17 residues. V was cut by 4 bases and J by 2 bases, with 20 bases left in between.

CDR3 nucleotide sequence: TGTGCCAGCAACCCCCTCCCAAACAGGGAAGATTACGAGCAGTACTTC. Translation: CASNPLPNREDYEQYF. This chain joins TRBV7-9 and TRBJ2-7; TRBD1 is a possible D gene (6 bases). Trimming left V 7 bases short and J 4 bases short, with 23 bases between. Germline CDR1 reads SEHNR; CDR2 reads FQNEAQ (reference sequence). CDR3 length equals 16 residues. Filled out from reference TRBV7-9 and TRBJ2-7, the complete variable domain reads DTGVSQNPRHKITKRGQNVTFRCDPISEHNRLYWYRQTLGQGPEFLTYFQNEAQLEKSRLLSDRFSAERPKGSFSTLEIQRTEQGDSAMYLCASNPLPNREDYEQYFGPGTRLTVT.

This chain joins TRBV6-6 and TRBJ1-4; D is perhaps TRBD1 (5 bases). V was clipped by 9 bases and J by 3 bases, with 20 bases between them. Per the germline V gene, CDR1 is MNHNY and CDR2 is SVGAGI (reference sequence). The CDR3 is made up of 16 amino acids. The CDR3 protein is CASSHETTVSNEKLFF. The CDR3 DNA sequence: TGTGCCAGTTCTCACGAGACGACAGTTTCTAATGAAAAACTGTTTTTT.

Only one count was recorded for this clone. This rearrangement joins TRBV30 to TRBJ1-1, with TRBD1 as a possible D gene (6 bases). Looked up from germline, CDR1 is GTSNPN and CDR2 is SVGIG (reference sequence). This CDR3 is 13 amino acids long. The CDR3 nucleotides are TGTGTCCTAACAGGGCCTCAAGGGGTACAAGCTTTCTTT. This encodes CVLTGPQGVQAFF.

The chain is built from TRBV4-1 and TRBJ2-2; D is ambiguous. The CDR3 spans 12 residues. Germline V gene lookup returns CDR1 MGHRA and CDR2 YSYEKL. V was shortened by 1 base and J by 5 bases, with 2 bases between the two germline ends. CDR3 amino acids: CASSQATGELFF. The CDR3, as DNA: TGCGCCAGCAGCCAAGCGACCGGGGAGCTGTTTTTT.

V usage is TRBV5-6 and J usage is TRBJ1-1; no definite D call. Trimming removed 0 bases at V and 3 bases at J, with 15 bases between. Germline V gene sequence: CDR1 SGHDT, CDR2 YYEEEE. This CDR3 has 16 residues. In nucleotides, the CDR3 is TGTGCCAGCAGCTTGGAAAGTGTCTGGACTCACACTGAAGCTTTCTTT. Translating gives CASSLESVWTHTEAFF.

V and J are TRBV5-4 and TRBJ2-1; 16 nucleotides line up with TRBD2. Germline V CDR1 and CDR2: SGHNT, YYREEE (reference sequence). Losses at the gene ends were 4 bases for V and 3 bases for J; bases not matched to a gene: 13. This CDR3 spans 20 amino acids. Here the CDR3 reads CASSPLRVGLAGGIYNEQFF. The CDR3 DNA reads as TGTGCCAGCAGCCCCCTTAGGGTGGGACTAGCGGGAGGGATCTACAATGAGCAGTTCTTC. Using reference TRBV5-4 and TRBJ2-1 for the parts outside the CDR3, the full variable domain is ETGVTQSPTHLIKTRGQQVTLRCSSQSGHNTVSWYQQALGQGPQFIFQYYREEENGRGNFPPRFSGLQFPNYSSELNVNALELDDSALYLCASSPLRVGLAGGIYNEQFFGPGTRLTVL.